What follows are 29 T cell receptor beta chains derived from one specimen sequenced in a study of blood T cell repertoires in COVID-19 (dated by TCRdb to 2019 to 2021). Libraries were prepared through the immunoSEQ multiplex PCR assay. TCRdb provides this immuneACCESS table in a form limited to in-frame rearrangements. Some clones are lacking; in checked studies, under half of them reflect an unresolved V gene, and why the rest are absent is not known. The sample includes tens of thousands of clones, with approximately 84% observed a single time. The ten largest clones capture approximately 4.5% of the sample. The sequenced sample consisted of peripheral blood. The receptors were gathered from a man aged 45-65 years with active COVID-19.

The rearrangement joins TRBV18 to TRBJ2-7; TRBD1 matches 8 bases. Germline CDR1 is KGHSH and CDR2 is LQKENI. This CDR3 is built from 14 residues. The V and J ends lost 0 bases and 7 bases, in that order; junction bases with no gene match: 5. In nucleotides, the CDR3 is TGTGCCAGCTCACCACCGGACAGGGATGAGGAGCAGTACTTC. Its translation is CASSPPDRDEEQYF.

The chain recombines TRBV7-6 with TRBJ2-5; 12 bases line up with TRBD2. Trimming removed 1 base from V and 4 bases from J; junction bases left unmatched: 10. This CDR3 region has 18 residues. The germline V gene encodes CDR1 SGHVS and CDR2 FNYEAQ. CDR3 amino acids: CASSLEIRLAGVGETQYF. Here the CDR3 DNA reads TGTGCCAGCAGCTTAGAAATCCGACTAGCGGGGGTAGGAGAGACCCAGTACTTC.

The chain combines TRBV10-2 with TRBJ1-6, with 7 bases matching TRBD1. CDR3 size: 15 residues. The junction had 8 bases not matched to a gene; V was cut back by 3 bases and J by 9 bases. Germline loops: CDR1 WSHSY, CDR2 SAAADI. The CDR3 protein is CASSDLGTVGSPLHF. The CDR3, as DNA: TGCGCCAGCAGTGACTTGGGGACAGTTGGTTCACCCCTCCACTTT.

The chain combines TRBV28 with TRBJ1-3; D gene unclear. Trimming took off 6 bases at V and 4 bases at J, with 19 bases between the two ends. This CDR3 spans 16 amino acids. Germline V gene sequence: CDR1 MDHEN, CDR2 SYDVKM. This CDR3 reads CASSESDGRVGNTIYF. CDR3 bases: TGTGCCAGCAGCGAATCTGACGGGAGAGTGGGAAACACCATATATTTT.

The chain has TRBV6-5 and TRBJ2-7, with TRBD1 identical over 11 bases. Trimming cost V 6 bases and J 4 bases; bases outside gene matches: 2. CDR3 length: 13 residues. The germline V gene encodes CDR1 MNHEY and CDR2 SVGAGI. The CDR3 is CASRGQGGYEQYF. The DNA for the CDR3 is TGTGCCAGCAGGGGACAGGGGGGGTACGAGCAGTACTTC.

V gene TRBV28 combines with J gene TRBJ1-6; 7 nucleotides match TRBD1. The CDR3 runs to 14 residues. In germline, CDR1 is MDHEN, CDR2 SYDVKM. V gave up 6 bases and J gave up 7 bases; unmatched junction bases: 6. The DNA for the CDR3 is TGTGCCAGCAGCCGGGACAGCCTCAATTCACCCCTCCACTTT. It is translated as CASSRDSLNSPLHF. The complete variable domain, with remaining parts taken from reference TRBV28 and TRBJ1-6, reads DVKVTQSSRYLVKRTGEKVFLECVQDMDHENMFWYRQDPGLGLRLIYFSYDVKMKEKGDIPEGYSVSREKKERFSLILESASTNQTSMYLCASSRDSLNSPLHFGNGTRLTVT.

The chain is built from TRBV24-1 and TRBJ2-2; 7 bases fit TRBD2. V shed 2 bases, J shed 0 bases, and the junction held 2 bases outside the gene matches. The CDR3 runs 16 residues. Germline lookup yields CDR1 KGHDR and CDR2 SFDVKD. CDR3 loop: CATSDSSGANTGELFF. The CDR3 DNA is TGTGCCACCAGTGATTCTAGCGGTGCGAACACCGGGGAGCTGTTTTTT.

This clone appeared a single time. The rearrangement uses TRBV6-6 and TRBJ2-5, with 8 bases matching TRBD2. The CDR3 runs to 15 residues. Germline V gives CDR1 MNHNY, CDR2 SVGAGI (reference sequence). The V segment lost 4 bases and the J segment 5 bases; nucleotides outside the gene matches: 9. The chain's CDR3 is CASSFHKAGEETQYF. DNA for the CDR3: TGTGCCAGCAGTTTCCACAAAGCGGGGGAGGAGACCCAGTACTTC.

The chain is built from TRBV7-8 and TRBJ2-7; TRBD2 matches 7 bases. Per germline, CDR1 SGHVS and CDR2 FQNEAQ. V shed 2 bases and J 0 bases; nucleotides not matched to a gene: 4. CDR3 size: 15 residues. The CDR3 DNA is TGTGCCAGCAGCTTACTTGGCGGGGGCTCCTACGAGCAGTACTTC. This sequence encodes CASSLLGGGSYEQYF.

The chain joins TRBV11-2 to TRBJ1-4; tentatively, D is TRBD1 (5 bases). The germline V and J ends were trimmed by 5 bases and 4 bases, with 23 bases remaining between them. This CDR3 region has 18 residues. Germline assignment: CDR1 SGHAT and CDR2 FQNNGV. The CDR3 loop reads CASSAQGALGGVNEKLFF. DNA for the CDR3: TGTGCCAGCAGCGCACAAGGGGCCCTTGGGGGGGTTAATGAAAAACTGTTTTTT.

The rearrangement joins TRBV5-1 to TRBJ1-2; D perhaps matches TRBD1 (5 bases). In germline, CDR1 is SGHRS, CDR2 YFSETQ. V gave up 0 bases and J gave up 5 bases, with 20 bases separating them. The CDR3 covers 17 residues. CDR3 residues: CASSLGGLRTRTYGYTF. CDR3 nucleotide sequence: TGCGCCAGCAGCTTGGGGGGTTTACGGACACGTACTTATGGCTACACCTTC.

The chain uses TRBV3-1 (or the pseudogene TRBV3-2) and TRBJ2-7, with 12 bases fitting TRBD1. Germline CDR1 LGHDT, CDR2 YNNKEL (reference sequence). This CDR3 is built from 14 residues. The V and J ends lost 4 bases and 6 bases, in that order; junction bases with no gene match: 4. The CDR3 is CASSRGTGGGEQYF. CDR3 nucleotide sequence: TGTGCCAGCAGCCGGGGGACAGGGGGCGGCGAGCAGTACTTC.

The rearrangement links TRBV9 to TRBJ1-6; perhaps TRBD1 as D (6 bases). The CDR3 runs 15 residues. Trimming took 4 bases from V and 4 from J, leaving 12 bases between them. The germline CDR1 and CDR2 sequences are SGDLS and YYNGEE. CDR3 in amino acids: CASSSRTDYNSPLHF. CDR3 nucleotides: TGTGCCAGCAGCTCGCGGACAGATTATAATTCACCCCTCCACTTT.

CDR3 in DNA: TGTGCCACCAGTGCCCTACTTGAGGTGGGCACAGATACGCAGTATTTT. It yields the protein CATSALLEVGTDTQYF. This sequence joins TRBV24-1 and TRBJ2-3; no clear D gene. CDR1 KGHDR and CDR2 SFDVKD come from the germline V gene. The CDR3 length is 16 residues. Trimming cost V 5 bases and J 1 base, with 15 bases left between them.

This chain joins TRBV5-8 and TRBJ2-7; 7 nucleotides match TRBD1. CDR1 is SGHTS and CDR2 is YDEGEE in the germline V gene. The CDR3 length is 15 residues. The J segment lost 3 bases and the V segment lost 4 bases, leaving 10 bases of the junction unmatched. The CDR3 sequence: CASSATGNTFYEQYF. The CDR3 bases are TGTGCCAGCAGCGCGACAGGGAACACATTCTACGAGCAGTACTTC.

The gene calls are TRBV19 and TRBJ1-5; possibly TRBD1 for D (5 bases). The CDR3 loop spans 14 amino acids. CDR1 is LNHDA and CDR2 is SQIVND in the germline V gene (reference sequence). V was clipped by 7 bases and J by 3 bases, with 13 bases between them. CDR3 sequence: CASTFDSLNQPQHF. DNA for the CDR3: TGTGCCAGTACCTTTGACAGCCTCAATCAGCCCCAGCATTTT.

The V and J genes are TRBV5-6 and TRBJ1-1; 7 bases fit TRBD1. The V and J ends lost 0 bases and 10 bases, in that order; junction bases with no gene match: 6. The germline gives CDR1 SGHDT, CDR2 YYEEEE. The CDR3 has 13 residues. The CDR3 region has the DNA TGTGCCAGCAGCTTGGGGGACAGCGCTACAGCTTTCTTT. This codes for CASSLGDSATAFF.

The rearrangement uses TRBV11-2 and TRBJ2-7; 7 bases are a match to TRBD2. CDR3 length equals 17 residues. Germline V gene lookup returns CDR1 SGHAT and CDR2 FQNNGV. V shed 4 bases, J shed 2 bases, and the junction held 14 bases outside the gene matches. CDR3 loop: CASSSALRGDRPYEQYF. CDR3 DNA: TGTGCCAGCAGCTCCGCTCTTCGGGGGGACCGACCCTACGAGCAGTACTTC.

The chain uses TRBV27 and TRBJ2-5; 7 bases map to TRBD1. The CDR3 runs 13 residues. With 5 bases clipped from V and 5 bases from J, the junction kept 5 bases outside the gene matches. Germline CDR1 MNHEY, CDR2 SMNVEV (reference sequence). The CDR3 here is CASSQVTGETQYF. The CDR3 bases are TGTGCCAGCAGTCAGGTGACAGGGGAGACCCAGTACTTC.

The V and J genes are TRBV5-4 and TRBJ1-2; D not certain. This CDR3 contains 13 residues. Germline CDR1 and CDR2: SGHNT and YYREEE (reference sequence). The V end lost 3 bases, the J end lost 12 bases, and 18 bases lay between the germline ends. The CDR3 DNA is TGTGCCAGCAGCTCCGAGTGGGCCCCTCGCCACACCTTC. Encoded protein: CASSSEWAPRHTF.

The rearrangement uses TRBV6-5 and TRBJ2-4, with TRBD1 matching 9 bases. The trim removed 7 bases at V and 8 bases at J, leaving 9 bases unmatched. Germline loops: CDR1 MNHEY, CDR2 SVGAGI. There are 14 residues in the CDR3. CDR3 nucleotides: TGTGCCAGCACTCCCGGACAGGGGATTGACATTCAGTACTTC. Protein product: CASTPGQGIDIQYF.

The chain combines TRBV27 with TRBJ2-5; 8 bases map to TRBD2. This CDR3 is 15 amino acids long. Germline CDR1 and CDR2: MNHEY and SMNVEV (reference sequence). V trimming: 5 bases; J trimming: 5 bases; junction bases outside the gene matches: 10. This CDR3 is CASSARYSGGETQYF. The CDR3 nucleotides read TGTGCCAGCAGTGCCCGGTACAGCGGGGGTGAGACCCAGTACTTC.

The sample holds one count of this clone. The chain couples TRBV3-1 (or the pseudogene TRBV3-2) to TRBJ2-1; D gene unclear. Trimming removed 0 bases at V and 2 bases at J, with 11 bases between. Germline V CDR1 and CDR2: LGHDT, YNNKEL (reference sequence). The CDR3 extends over 16 amino acids. The CDR3 DNA sequence: TGTGCCAGCAGCCAAGAACTCGCAGGAACCTACAATGAGCAGTTCTTC. It translates to CASSQELAGTYNEQFF.

The chain combines TRBV10-1 with TRBJ2-7, with D possibly being TRBD1 (8 bases). The CDR3 totals 13 residues. Germline-derived CDR1 and CDR2 are WNHNN and SYGVQD (reference sequence). Deletions cut 5 bases from V and 4 bases from J, with 12 bases between. CDR3 sequence reads: CASSLQGGYEQYF. The CDR3, as DNA: TGCGCCAGCAGTTTACAGGGGGGGTACGAGCAGTACTTC.

The chain recombines TRBV21-1 with TRBJ2-2; the table's TRBD1 call for D was not verified on the DNA. TRBV21-1 is labeled a pseudogene. The CDR3 is 15 residues long. CDR3: CASSKEDRGGGELFF. The CDR3 DNA reads as TGTGCCAGCAGCAAAGAGGACAGGGGTGGCGGGGAGCTGTTTTTT.

The chain uses TRBV19 and TRBJ1-1; D is unclear. Trimming removed 6 bases at V and 1 base at J, with 15 bases between. Germline-derived CDR1 and CDR2 are LNHDA and SQIVND (reference sequence). CDR3 length: 15 amino acids. CDR3 in DNA: TGTGCCAGTAGGGAAAAAATGGGGAGGAACACTGAAGCTTTCTTT. Its protein is CASREKMGRNTEAFF.

This clone was seen only a few times. The chain is built from TRBV19 and TRBJ1-5, with TRBD1 as a possible D gene (5 bases). Germline V gene sequence: CDR1 LNHDA, CDR2 SQIVND (reference sequence). The CDR3 has 15 amino acids. The ends were cut back, 4 bases at V and 6 bases at J, with 16 bases in the middle. CDR3 loop: CASSSSEAGRQPQHF. CDR3 DNA: TGTGCCAGTAGTAGCAGCGAGGCAGGGCGTCAGCCCCAGCATTTT. Using reference TRBV19 and TRBJ1-5 for the parts outside the CDR3, the full variable domain is DGGITQSPKYLFRKEGQNVTLSCEQNLNHDAMYWYRQDPGQGLRLIYYSQIVNDFQKGDIAEGYSVSREKKESFPLTVTSAQKNPTAFYLCASSSSEAGRQPQHFGDGTRLSIL.

For the CDR3, the DNA is TGTGCCAGCAACTCCGGGACTGGGAACTACGAGCAGTACTTC. Residues: CASNSGTGNYEQYF. The genes are TRBV6-5 and TRBJ2-7, with D possibly TRBD2 on 6 matching bases. The CDR3 covers 14 residues. From germline, CDR1 is MNHEY and CDR2 SVGAGI. Between the trimmed V and J ends, which lost 7 bases and 3 bases, there was a span of 16 bases.

This clone was seen once. The chain joins TRBV7-9 to TRBJ2-7; tentatively, D is TRBD1 (6 bases). The CDR3 runs 15 residues. V dropped 4 bases and J dropped 0 bases, with 13 bases sitting between them. Germline V gene lookup returns CDR1 SEHNR and CDR2 FQNEAQ (reference sequence). The CDR3 here is CASSSPGVSSYEQYF. DNA of the CDR3: TGTGCCAGCAGCTCTCCAGGGGTTAGCTCCTACGAGCAGTACTTC.